This is a list of T cell receptor beta chains from one sample in a study of blood T cell repertoires in COVID-19. This table comes from immunoSEQ multiplex PCR, and its TCRdb copy is limited to in-frame clones, with some not included. The sample yields some 320,000 clones, roughly nine tenths seen once. Sequencing was carried out using PBMCs or T cells enriched from blood (not recorded which). These TCRs come from a man aged 55 to 69 who had recovered from COVID-19. Each CDR3 is given with its conserved first and last residue. The order of the fields is CDR3 protein, CDR3 DNA, V gene, D gene, clone size, J gene. The D gene is left open where the match is weak. Where a row states a size, it is once, few, many or the class of an expanded clone; other rows omit it.

CDR3: CASSPGQLNSPLHF
DNA: TGTGCCAGCTCACCAGGACAGCTAAATTCACCCCTCCACTTT
V: TRBV18
D: -
size: -
J: TRBJ1-6

CDR3: CASSEFARERYEQYF
DNA: TGTGCCAGCAGTGAATTCGCTCGGGAGAGATACGAGCAGTACTTC
V: TRBV6-1
D: -
size: -
J: TRBJ2-7

CDR3: CASSDRTGGESQPQHF
DNA: TGTGCCAGCAGCGACCGGACAGGGGGCGAAAGTCAGCCCCAGCATTTT
V: TRBV21-1
D: -
size: -
J: TRBJ1-5

CDR3: CASARQGGSTDTQYF
DNA: TGTGCCAGCGCCCGACAGGGGGGTAGCACAGATACGCAGTATTTT
V: TRBV19
D: TRBD1
size: -
J: TRBJ2-3

CDR3: CASSLRSSGNTIYF
DNA: TGTGCCAGCAGTTTGAGGTCGTCTGGAAACACCATATATTTT
V: TRBV27
D: -
size: -
J: TRBJ1-3

CDR3: CATSRTSGRSNEQFF
DNA: TGTGCCACCAGCCGGACTAGCGGGAGATCCAATGAGCAGTTCTTC
V: TRBV24-1
D: TRBD2
size: -
J: TRBJ2-1

CDR3: CASSQDPGQGYSPLHF
DNA: TGCGCCAGCAGCCAAGACCCGGGACAGGGATATTCACCCCTCCACTTT
V: TRBV4-3
D: TRBD1
size: -
J: TRBJ1-6

CDR3: CATSLGQGLDQPQHF
DNA: TGTGCCACCAGTCTTGGACAGGGATTGGATCAGCCCCAGCATTTT
V: TRBV24-1
D: TRBD1
size: -
J: TRBJ1-5

CDR3: CASSITPGQNNEQFF
DNA: TGTGCCAGCAGCATTACCCCGGGACAAAACAATGAGCAGTTCTTC
V: TRBV3-1/TRBV3-2
D: -
size: -
J: TRBJ2-1

CDR3: CASSYRDRVTHTF
DNA: TGTGCCAGCAGCTACCGGGACAGGGTTACGCACACCTTC
V: TRBV7-9
D: TRBD1
size: once
J: TRBJ1-2

CDR3: CASSEEGRASVEQYF
DNA: TGTGCCAGCAGTGAAGAGGGCAGGGCCTCCGTCGAGCAGTACTTC
V: TRBV6-1
D: -
size: -
J: TRBJ2-7

CDR3: CASSRLQGMNTEAFF
DNA: TGTGCCAGCAGCCGACTACAGGGAATGAACACTGAAGCTTTCTTT
V: TRBV9
D: -
size: -
J: TRBJ1-1

CDR3: CASSIPLGRVNGYTF
DNA: TGTGCCAGCAGTATCCCCCTGGGGAGGGTCAACGGCTACACCTTC
V: TRBV28
D: -
size: -
J: TRBJ1-2

CDR3: CASSQDSGMNTGELFF
DNA: TGTGCCAGCAGCCAGGACAGCGGGATGAACACCGGGGAGCTGTTTTTT
V: TRBV4-2
D: -
size: -
J: TRBJ2-2

CDR3: CASSRYVPTNTGELFF
DNA: TGTGCCAGCAGCCGCTACGTCCCAACGAACACCGGGGAGCTGTTTTTT
V: TRBV3-1/TRBV3-2
D: -
size: -
J: TRBJ2-2

CDR3: CASSYGRYSNQPQHF
DNA: TGTGCCAGCAGTTACGGGAGATATAGCAATCAGCCCCAGCATTTT
V: TRBV28
D: -
size: -
J: TRBJ1-5

CDR3: CASSPPSGRALGTQYF
DNA: TGTGCCAGCTCACCACCCAGCGGGAGGGCACTGGGGACCCAGTACTTC
V: TRBV18
D: TRBD2
size: -
J: TRBJ2-5

CDR3: CASSPLSRTNEKLFF
DNA: TGTGCCAGCAGCCCATTATCACGGACTAATGAAAAACTGTTTTTT
V: TRBV3-1/TRBV3-2
D: -
size: -
J: TRBJ1-4

CDR3: CASSWDSSGNTIYF
DNA: TGCGCCAGCAGCTGGGACAGCTCTGGAAACACCATATATTTT
V: TRBV5-1
D: TRBD1
size: -
J: TRBJ1-3

CDR3: CASSRTSSPAGELFF
DNA: TGTGCCAGCAGCCGGACTAGCAGCCCGGCCGGGGAGCTGTTTTTT
V: TRBV14
D: TRBD2
size: once
J: TRBJ2-2

CDR3: CASSELGDGENEQFF
DNA: TGTGCCAGCAGTGAATTAGGAGACGGAGAGAATGAGCAGTTCTTC
V: TRBV25-1
D: -
size: -
J: TRBJ2-1

CDR3: CASSSTGLASYEQYF
DNA: TGTGCCAGCAGCTCCACAGGACTAGCGTCCTACGAGCAGTACTTC
V: TRBV7-3
D: TRBD2
size: -
J: TRBJ2-7

CDR3: CASSSLRTDPASGYNSPLHF
DNA: TGTGCCAGCAGCTCACTACGGACAGACCCGGCGTCAGGGTATAATTCACCCCTCCACTTT
V: TRBV7-8
D: -
size: -
J: TRBJ1-6

CDR3: CASSWFQGARSTSPLHF
DNA: TGTGCCAGCAGCTGGTTCCAGGGGGCGCGGAGTACTTCACCCCTCCACTTT
V: TRBV5-8
D: TRBD1
size: -
J: TRBJ1-6

CDR3: CATSDRTGTGDHEQYF
DNA: TGTGCCACCAGTGATAGAACCGGGACAGGGGACCACGAGCAGTACTTC
V: TRBV24-1
D: TRBD1
size: -
J: TRBJ2-7

CDR3: CASSLLYPGQGIDEQFF
DNA: TGTGCCAGCAGTTTACTATACCCGGGACAGGGTATCGATGAGCAGTTCTTC
V: TRBV28
D: TRBD1
size: few
J: TRBJ2-1

CDR3: CASSMRQGGMNTEAFF
DNA: TGCGCCAGCAGCATGCGACAGGGGGGCATGAACACTGAAGCTTTCTTT
V: TRBV5-1
D: TRBD1
size: once
J: TRBJ1-1

CDR3: CASSLGGLAGGKPHEQYF
DNA: TGCGCCAGCAGCTTGGGGGGGCTAGCGGGAGGAAAACCCCACGAGCAGTACTTC
V: TRBV5-1
D: TRBD2
size: -
J: TRBJ2-7

CDR3: CASSERQGNTEAFF
DNA: TGTGCCAGCAGTGAAAGACAGGGAAACACTGAAGCTTTCTTT
V: TRBV2
D: TRBD1
size: -
J: TRBJ1-1

CDR3: CASSPGTNSYNEQFF
DNA: TGTGCCAGCAGCCCAGGGACTAACTCCTACAATGAGCAGTTCTTC
V: TRBV11-1
D: TRBD2
size: -
J: TRBJ2-1

CDR3: CASSLGTGVYNEQFF
DNA: TGTGCCAGCAGCTTGGGGACAGGGGTGTACAATGAGCAGTTCTTC
V: TRBV5-5
D: TRBD1
size: -
J: TRBJ2-1

CDR3: CASSTGTTNEQFF
DNA: TGTGCTAGCAGCACCGGGACAACTAATGAGCAGTTCTTC
V: TRBV7-7
D: -
size: -
J: TRBJ2-1

CDR3: CASSFTSGNYNEQFF
DNA: TGTGCCAGCAGCTTCACTAGCGGGAACTACAATGAGCAGTTCTTC
V: TRBV5-4
D: TRBD2
size: -
J: TRBJ2-1

CDR3: CASSLNPAGLNTEAFF
DNA: TGCGCCAGCAGTCTCAATCCGGCAGGGCTGAACACTGAAGCTTTCTTT
V: TRBV23-1
D: -
size: -
J: TRBJ1-1

CDR3: CASSYRSTGGQPQHF
DNA: TGTGCCAGCAGTTACAGGTCTACAGGGGGGCAGCCCCAGCATTTT
V: TRBV6-5
D: TRBD1
size: -
J: TRBJ1-5

CDR3: CASSRQGGVRDTEAFF
DNA: TGTGCCAGCTCAAGACAGGGTGGGGTTAGGGACACTGAAGCTTTCTTT
V: TRBV18
D: TRBD1
size: -
J: TRBJ1-1

CDR3: CASSKGQTRDERNGYTF
DNA: TGTGCCAGTAGTAAGGGACAGACCCGGGATGAGCGCAATGGCTACACCTTC
V: TRBV19
D: TRBD1
size: -
J: TRBJ1-2

CDR3: CASRWTSASYEQYF
DNA: TGTGCCAGCAGATGGACTAGCGCCTCCTACGAGCAGTACTTC
V: TRBV5-8
D: TRBD2
size: -
J: TRBJ2-7

CDR3: CASSLSGQGTSPLHF
DNA: TGTGCCAGCAGCTTATCGGGACAGGGGACGTCACCCCTCCACTTT
V: TRBV7-6
D: TRBD1
size: few
J: TRBJ1-6

CDR3: CASSTSGRGPHAQYF
DNA: TGTGCCAGCAGTACTAGCGGGAGGGGGCCGCACGCGCAGTACTTC
V: TRBV28
D: TRBD2
size: -
J: TRBJ2-7

CDR3: CSVEGDRVHRGYGYTF
DNA: TGCAGCGTTGAAGGCGATCGGGTTCACAGGGGCTATGGCTACACCTTC
V: TRBV29-1
D: TRBD1
size: -
J: TRBJ1-2

CDR3: CASSQQGQAPIPYEQYF
DNA: TGTGCCAGCAGCCAACAAGGACAGGCCCCTATCCCTTACGAGCAGTACTTC
V: TRBV4-2
D: TRBD1
size: -
J: TRBJ2-7

CDR3: CASSQDVHRRYGYTF
DNA: TGTGCCAGCAGCCAAGATGTCCACAGGCGCTATGGCTACACCTTC
V: TRBV14
D: -
size: -
J: TRBJ1-2

CDR3: CASSLQGGNQPQHF
DNA: TGTGCCAGCAGCTTACAGGGGGGCAATCAGCCCCAGCATTTT
V: TRBV7-2
D: TRBD1
size: -
J: TRBJ1-5

CDR3: CASSLGLAGLYNEQFF
DNA: TGTGCCAGCAGCTTAGGGCTAGCGGGACTCTACAATGAGCAGTTCTTC
V: TRBV13
D: TRBD2
size: few
J: TRBJ2-1

CDR3: CASSTTSGRGDEQFF
DNA: TGTGCCAGCAGCACGACTAGCGGGAGAGGTGATGAGCAGTTCTTC
V: TRBV9
D: TRBD2
size: -
J: TRBJ2-1

CDR3: CASSLGAGANTGELFF
DNA: TGTGCCAGCAGCTTGGGTGCAGGGGCGAACACCGGGGAGCTGTTTTTT
V: TRBV5-6
D: -
size: few
J: TRBJ2-2

CDR3: CAISDPDRPFSYEQYF
DNA: TGTGCCATCAGTGACCCGGACAGGCCCTTCTCCTACGAGCAGTACTTC
V: TRBV10-3
D: TRBD1
size: -
J: TRBJ2-7

CDR3: CASRDSGAGNTIYF
DNA: TGTGCCAGCAGAGACTCAGGGGCTGGAAACACCATATATTTT
V: TRBV3-1/TRBV3-2
D: -
size: -
J: TRBJ1-3

CDR3: CASSFGGSSDTQYF
DNA: TGTGCCAGCAGCTTCGGGGGGAGCTCAGATACGCAGTATTTT
V: TRBV7-2
D: TRBD2
size: -
J: TRBJ2-3

CDR3: CASSPLSSATYEQYF
DNA: TGTGCCAGCTCACCACTGTCTAGCGCGACCTACGAGCAGTACTTC
V: TRBV18
D: -
size: -
J: TRBJ2-7

CDR3: CASSQGGAGDSDTQYF
DNA: TGCGCCAGCAGCCAAGGGGGCGCGGGAGACAGTGATACGCAGTATTTT
V: TRBV4-3
D: TRBD2
size: once
J: TRBJ2-3

CDR3: CASAPGRNTEAFF
DNA: TGTGCCAGCGCACCGGGGAGGAACACTGAAGCTTTCTTT
V: TRBV7-3
D: -
size: once
J: TRBJ1-1

CDR3: CASSVDFMSPNYGYTF
DNA: TGTGCCAGTAGTGTCGACTTCATGTCCCCTAACTATGGCTACACCTTC
V: TRBV19
D: -
size: -
J: TRBJ1-2

CDR3: CASSTSGTKTETQYF
DNA: TGTGCCAGCAGCACCTCCGGGACTAAGACAGAGACCCAGTACTTC
V: TRBV7-3
D: TRBD2
size: -
J: TRBJ2-5

CDR3: CASSQDRGISNYGYTF
DNA: TGTGCCAGCAGCCAAGATAGAGGGATATCTAACTATGGCTACACCTTC
V: TRBV3-1/TRBV3-2
D: -
size: -
J: TRBJ1-2

CDR3: CASSLRQGYGYTF
DNA: TGTGCCAGCAGCTTGAGGCAGGGCTATGGCTACACCTTC
V: TRBV5-4
D: -
size: -
J: TRBJ1-2

CDR3: CASSISGGALHEQFF
DNA: TGTGCCAGTAGTATCTCAGGGGGCGCCCTTCATGAGCAGTTCTTC
V: TRBV19
D: TRBD1
size: -
J: TRBJ2-1